This T cell receptor beta chain was sequenced during a study of blood T cell repertoires in COVID-19. The wider study: Samples of COVID-19 (acute and convalescent) were obtained from the United States, Italy and Spain.

Authors' processing steps: The authors estimated nucleated cell counts from reference gene primer amplification. The method was immunoSEQ multiplex PCR; TCRdb's version includes in-frame clones alone and lacks a portion of them. V, J and clone size are those of that table, while D and trimming were read from the DNA. The sample records about 150,000 clones, around 85% being singletons. The CDR3 has 16 amino acids. V shed 5 bases and J 1 base; nucleotides not matched to a gene: 10. The germline V gene has CDR1 LNHNV and CDR2 YYDKDF (reference sequence). The sequence was obtained from a woman in her 70s with acute or convalescent COVID-19. Sequencing was performed on peripheral blood. J is TRBJ2-7 and V is TRBV15; 8 bases align to TRBD1. The CDR3 sequence is CATSGGPGQASYEQYV. The DNA of the CDR3 is TGTGCCACCAGCGGGGGCCCGGGACAGGCTTCCTACGAGCAGTACGTC.